These 13 T cell receptor beta chains originate from one sample sequenced in a study of cytomegalovirus exposure and HLA in healthy donors. Primers included in the PCR were 60 Vbeta and 13 Jbeta primers. The assay was immunoSEQ multiplex PCR, and TCRdb's table has in-frame clones only and misses some. Found here are around 98,000 clones, approximately 70% of them singletons; the top ten hold around 2.3%. The sample consisted of PBMCs. The receptors were gathered from a man over 45 in good health and CMV-seronegative.

In its sample, this clone was seen a few times. The V gene is TRBV7-9, the J gene TRBJ1-1, with D uncertain. Deletions cut 4 bases from V and 3 bases from J, with 6 bases between. The germline gives CDR1 SEHNR, CDR2 FQNEAQ (reference sequence). The CDR3 has 12 residues. The CDR3 DNA reads as TGTGCCAGCAGCTCGGTCGACACTGAAGCTTTCTTT. Its translation is CASSSVDTEAFF.

This chain uses TRBV28 with TRBJ1-5; D perhaps matches TRBD1 (6 bases). Germline CDR1 is MDHEN and CDR2 is SYDVKM. V dropped 7 bases and J dropped 7 bases, with 20 bases sitting between them. CDR3 length: 15 amino acids. The CDR3 bases are TGTGCCAGCACTCATAGGAGGGGGGGCAGGCAGCCCCAGCATTTT. This codes for CASTHRRGGRQPQHF.

This clone was observed many times. The chain has TRBV27 and TRBJ2-1; D call uncertain. CDR3 length: 13 residues. Germline V gene sequence: CDR1 MNHEY, CDR2 SMNVEV (reference sequence). The V end was cut by 2 bases, the J end by 5 bases, with 7 bases between. Here the CDR3 DNA reads TGTGCCAGCAGTTTAGGGCTCCACAATGAGCAGTTCTTC. This sequence encodes CASSLGLHNEQFF.

This clone was recorded once. CDR3 DNA: TGTGCCAGCAGCATACAGGACGGGGATACGCAGTATTTT. As protein: CASSIQDGDTQYF. The chain links TRBV7-9 to TRBJ2-3; possibly TRBD1 for D (5 bases). The CDR3 runs 13 residues. V lost 5 bases and J 6 bases, leaving 12 bases between the germline ends. Germline V gives CDR1 SEHNR, CDR2 FQNEAQ (reference sequence). The entire variable domain, with the rest obtained from reference TRBV7-9 and TRBJ2-3, is as follows: DTGVSQNPRHKITKRGQNVTFRCDPISEHNRLYWYRQTLGQGPEFLTYFQNEAQLEKSRLLSDRFSAERPKGSFSTLEIQRTEQGDSAMYLCASSIQDGDTQYFGPGTRLTVL.

This clone showed up just once. V is TRBV7-9 and J is TRBJ1-1; 10 bases fit TRBD1. V shed 5 bases, J shed 0 bases, and the junction held 9 bases outside the gene matches. CDR1 SEHNR and CDR2 FQNEAQ come from the germline V gene (reference sequence). This CDR3 region has 17 residues. CDR3 protein: CASSTSGQGSMNTEAFF. CDR3 coding DNA: TGTGCCAGCAGCACATCGGGACAGGGGTCCATGAACACTGAAGCTTTCTTT.

The chain recombines TRBV2 with TRBJ1-5; tentative D call: TRBD1 (5 bases). The germline V gene has CDR1 SNHLY and CDR2 FYNNEI. The CDR3 length is 15 residues. Trimming removed 1 base at V and 6 bases at J, with 13 bases between. The CDR3 DNA is TGTGCCAGCAGTGAAGGAAAGACTCAGGGTCAGCCCCAGCATTTT. Translated: CASSEGKTQGQPQHF.

The CDR3 loop is CATQGMNTEAFF. CDR3 DNA: TGCGCCACTCAGGGCATGAACACTGAAGCTTTCTTT. V and J are TRBV10-1 and TRBJ1-1; tentatively, D is TRBD1 (5 bases). CDR1 is WNHNN, CDR2 SYGVQD, per germline (reference sequence). Trimming took 10 bases from V and 0 from J, leaving 9 bases between them. The CDR3 contains 12 residues.

The J gene is TRBJ2-5, the V gene TRBV4-3; unclear D gene. There are 15 residues in the CDR3. The germline V gene encodes CDR1 LGHNA and CDR2 YSLEER. V lost 1 base and J lost 3, with 12 bases in between. CDR3 amino acids: CASSQGSRSEETQYF. The CDR3 region has the DNA TGCGCCAGCAGCCAAGGAAGCCGCTCGGAAGAGACCCAGTACTTC.

About this clone itself: A junction end diverges from the germline sequence, so it may reflect a read error. The genes are TRBV6-4 and TRBJ2-7, with a possible D match to TRBD1 (5 bases). The germline V gene encodes CDR1 MRHNA and CDR2 SNTAGT. The CDR3 is made up of 15 amino acids. In DNA, the CDR3 is TGTGCCGGCAGTGAGAGCCAGGGCCCCATCTACGAGCAGTACTTC. It specifies CAGSESQGPIYEQYF.

V and J are TRBV7-8 and TRBJ1-5; D unresolved. Germline loops: CDR1 SGHVS, CDR2 FQNEAQ. Trimming shortened V by 1 base and J by 0 bases, and 10 bases separated the two germline ends. This CDR3 comprises 16 residues. The CDR3 nucleotides read TGTGCCAGCAGCTTAGAGGCCGGGTATAGCAATCAGCCCCAGCATTTT. Protein: CASSLEAGYSNQPQHF. Full variable domain (remainder filled in from reference TRBV7-8 and TRBJ1-5): GAGVSQSPRYKVAKRGQDVALRCDPISGHVSLFWYQQALGQGPEFLTYFQNEAQLDKSGLPSDRFFAERPEGSVSTLKIQRTQQEDSAVYLCASSLEAGYSNQPQHFGDGTRLSIL.

The V call is TRBV5-6, the J call TRBJ1-4; 7 bases line up with TRBD1. From germline, CDR1 is SGHDT and CDR2 YYEEEE. V trimming: 2 bases; J trimming: 8 bases; junction bases outside the gene matches: 12. The CDR3 loop spans 16 amino acids. The CDR3 loop is CASSLNRDSHREKLFF. In nucleotides, the CDR3 is TGTGCCAGCAGCTTAAACCGGGACAGCCATAGAGAAAAACTGTTTTTT.

Here the CDR3 reads CASSPGRLASDTQYF. CDR3 bases: TGTGCCAGCAGCCCCGGGAGGCTAGCATCCGATACGCAGTATTTT. J is TRBJ2-3 and V is TRBV6-6; 7 bases agree with TRBD2. Germline loops: CDR1 MNHNY, CDR2 SVGAGI (reference sequence). The CDR3 extends over 15 amino acids. Trimming removed 6 bases from V and 6 bases from J; junction bases left unmatched: 12.

In this sample, this clone turned up a few times. This rearrangement joins TRBV6-5 to TRBJ1-2; perhaps TRBD1 as D (5 bases). The CDR3 sequence is 14 residues long. Germline V gene lookup returns CDR1 MNHEY and CDR2 SVGAGI. V dropped 0 bases and J dropped 4 bases, with 9 bases sitting between them. The CDR3 bases are TGTGCCAGCAGTTACTCGACCGGGGGCTATGGCTACACCTTC. Translation: CASSYSTGGYGYTF.